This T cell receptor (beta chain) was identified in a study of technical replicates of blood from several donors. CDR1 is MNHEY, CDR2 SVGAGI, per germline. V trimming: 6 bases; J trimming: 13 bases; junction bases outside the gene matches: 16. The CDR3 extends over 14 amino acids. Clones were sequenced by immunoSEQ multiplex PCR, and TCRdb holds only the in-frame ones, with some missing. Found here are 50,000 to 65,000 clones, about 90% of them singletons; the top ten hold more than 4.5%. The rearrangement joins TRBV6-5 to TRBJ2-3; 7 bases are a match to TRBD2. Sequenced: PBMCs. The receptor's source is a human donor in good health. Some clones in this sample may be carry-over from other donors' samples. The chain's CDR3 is CASSRGRGGREEYF. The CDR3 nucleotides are TGTGCCAGCAGCCGAGGAAGGGGCGGGAGAGAGGAGTATTTT.